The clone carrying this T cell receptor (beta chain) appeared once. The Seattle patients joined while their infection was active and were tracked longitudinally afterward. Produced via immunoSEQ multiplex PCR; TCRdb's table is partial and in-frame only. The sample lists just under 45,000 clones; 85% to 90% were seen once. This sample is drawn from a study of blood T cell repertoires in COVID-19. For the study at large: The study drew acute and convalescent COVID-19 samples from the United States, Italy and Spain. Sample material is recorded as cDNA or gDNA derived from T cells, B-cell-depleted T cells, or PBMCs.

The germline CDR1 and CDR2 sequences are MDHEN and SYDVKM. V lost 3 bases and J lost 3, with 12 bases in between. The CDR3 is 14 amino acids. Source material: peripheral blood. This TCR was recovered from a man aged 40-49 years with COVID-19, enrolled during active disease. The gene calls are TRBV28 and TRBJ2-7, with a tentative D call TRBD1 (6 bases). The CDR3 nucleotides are TGTGCCAGCAGTTTCCAACAGGGATACTACGAGCAGTACTTC. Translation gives CASSFQQGYYEQYF.